This entry is about one T cell receptor (beta chain). What it recognizes is unknown. These data come from a study of T-cell reconstitution after alpha-beta-depleted transplantation in children. Regarding the study as a whole: In some patients, recipient T cells and intrathymic progenitors surviving conditioning explained high day-60 diversity. Counts and diversity of T cells one year after transplant came mostly from newly produced T cells. Several hundred expanded graft clones reportedly gave rise to the alpha-beta T cells present about two months after transplant.

V lost 0 bases and J 4 bases, leaving 4 bases between the germline ends. The CDR3 spans 13 residues. CDR1 is SGHRS and CDR2 is YFSETQ in the germline V gene. The authors prepared the TCRbeta library with unique molecular identifiers. Using its own MiXCR run on the PCR reads, TCRdb lists one record per CDR3 protein. The sample comprises under 250,000 distinct CDR3 sequences, roughly 15% of which are singletons, and about 45% rests with the top ten. The specimen was PBMCs, mostly from graft donor cells, collected 360 days after TCRalphabeta/CD19-depleted stem cell transplant. The rearrangement uses TRBV5-1 and TRBJ2-2; D is uncertain. The clonotype originates from a male patient aged 2-15 years who had a stem cell transplant for acute lymphoblastic leukemia, so the T cells may come from the graft donor. The CDR3 spells CASSLEFTGELFF. The CDR3 nucleotides are TGCGCCAGCAGCTTGGAGTTCACCGGGGAGCTGTTTTTT.